This T cell receptor beta chain derives from a study of beta chain features in type 1 diabetes. This clone has a count of ten or more. Germline V lookup: CDR1 MNHNY, CDR2 SVGAGI (reference sequence). CDR3 length equals 14 residues. V shed 3 bases and J shed 2 bases, with 11 bases lying between them. The whole isolated RNA underwent reverse transcription, so sequencing captured expressed TCRB transcripts. This table comes from immunoSEQ multiplex PCR, and its TCRdb copy is limited to in-frame clones, with some not included. Of 200,000 to 250,000 clones in the sample, about 11% were seen once. The sample comprised central memory CD4+ T cells from blood. The chain couples TRBV6-6 to TRBJ2-7, with a tentative D call TRBD1 (6 bases). This sequence was found in a man younger than 35 in good health. The CDR3 spells CASSYNREPYEQYF. The CDR3 region has the DNA TGTGCCAGCAGTTATAACAGGGAACCCTACGAGCAGTACTTC.